These T cell receptor beta chains were read from a single sample in a study of shared clonotypes between healthy human individuals. Sequenced by immunoSEQ multiplex PCR; TCRdb stores in-frame clones only, minus some. This sample has 850,000 to 1,200,000 clones, with approximately 68% found just once. Sequencing input: memory CD4+ T cells sorted from blood. The receptor source for this set is a man aged 18 to 30 in good health. CDR3s include the opening cysteine and the closing phenylalanine or tryptophan. A D gene is named only where the DNA matches it firmly. Clone size is given for some rows only: seen once, a few or many times, or a class if the clone is expanded.

j_call: TRBJ2-7; clone_size: NA; d_call: NA; v_call: TRBV6-1; cdr3_aa: CASSDPRDGYEQYF; cdr3_nt: TGTGCCAGCAGTGACCCCCGGGACGGGTACGAGCAGTACTTC
j_call: TRBJ2-3; clone_size: NA; d_call: TRBD2; v_call: TRBV2; cdr3_aa: CASRSSAGGDTQYF; cdr3_nt: TGTGCCAGCAGATCTAGCGCGGGGGGAGATACGCAGTATTTT
j_call: TRBJ2-2; clone_size: NA; d_call: NA; v_call: TRBV6-5; cdr3_aa: CASSYSPSYTGELFF; cdr3_nt: TGTGCCAGCAGTTACTCCCCTAGCTACACCGGGGAGCTGTTTTTT
j_call: TRBJ1-2; clone_size: NA; d_call: TRBD1; v_call: TRBV2; cdr3_aa: CASSSTGTGGAGYTF; cdr3_nt: TGTGCCAGCAGTTCCACCGGGACAGGGGGCGCTGGCTACACCTTC
j_call: TRBJ1-2; clone_size: NA; d_call: NA; v_call: TRBV11-2; cdr3_aa: CASSLDHGQNYGYTF; cdr3_nt: TGTGCCAGCAGCTTAGATCACGGACAGAACTATGGCTACACCTTC
j_call: TRBJ2-3; clone_size: few; d_call: TRBD2; v_call: TRBV4-3; cdr3_aa: CASSHSLADPTDTQYF; cdr3_nt: TGCGCCAGCAGCCACTCACTAGCGGACCCCACAGATACGCAGTATTTT
j_call: TRBJ1-5; clone_size: NA; d_call: NA; v_call: TRBV28; cdr3_aa: CASSFGQLGNQPQHF; cdr3_nt: TGTGCCAGCAGTTTTGGACAGTTGGGCAATCAGCCCCAGCATTTT
j_call: TRBJ1-1; clone_size: NA; d_call: TRBD1; v_call: TRBV28; cdr3_aa: CASSPSTGAVAEAFF; cdr3_nt: TGTGCCAGCAGTCCCTCCACAGGGGCGGTAGCTGAAGCTTTCTTT
j_call: TRBJ1-1; clone_size: NA; d_call: NA; v_call: TRBV18; cdr3_aa: CASSGGYTEAFF; cdr3_nt: TGTGCCAGCTCAGGTGGGTACACTGAAGCTTTCTTT
j_call: TRBJ1-2; clone_size: NA; d_call: NA; v_call: TRBV7-9; cdr3_aa: CASSLGRGNYGYTF; cdr3_nt: TGTGCCAGCAGCTTAGGGAGGGGTAACTATGGCTACACCTTC
j_call: TRBJ1-1; clone_size: NA; d_call: NA; v_call: TRBV19; cdr3_aa: CASSPAATTEAFF; cdr3_nt: TGTGCCAGTAGTCCGGCAGCAACGACTGAAGCTTTCTTT
j_call: TRBJ1-5; clone_size: NA; d_call: NA; v_call: TRBV7-6; cdr3_aa: CASSPASNQPQHF; cdr3_nt: TGTGCCAGCAGCCCTGCCAGCAATCAGCCCCAGCATTTT
j_call: TRBJ1-1; clone_size: NA; d_call: NA; v_call: TRBV30; cdr3_aa: CAWRRQASPGYTEAFF; cdr3_nt: TGTGCCTGGAGAAGACAGGCATCACCGGGGTACACTGAAGCTTTCTTT
j_call: TRBJ1-2; clone_size: NA; d_call: NA; v_call: TRBV6-5; cdr3_aa: CASRQAGFSGYTF; cdr3_nt: TGTGCCAGCAGGCAAGCCGGGTTTAGTGGCTACACCTTC
j_call: TRBJ2-1; clone_size: few; d_call: TRBD2; v_call: TRBV10-2; cdr3_aa: CASSQGRTSGEQFF; cdr3_nt: TGCGCCAGCTCCCAGGGTCGGACTAGCGGTGAGCAGTTCTTC
j_call: TRBJ2-1; clone_size: NA; d_call: NA; v_call: TRBV27; cdr3_aa: CASRATTSALYNEQFF; cdr3_nt: TGTGCCAGCAGGGCGACGACTAGTGCCCTCTACAATGAGCAGTTCTTC
j_call: TRBJ2-2; clone_size: many; d_call: NA; v_call: TRBV30; cdr3_aa: CAWSVSWTVRTGELFF; cdr3_nt: TGTGCCTGGAGTGTATCTTGGACAGTCCGTACCGGGGAGCTGTTTTTT
j_call: TRBJ2-5; clone_size: NA; d_call: TRBD1; v_call: TRBV4-1; cdr3_aa: CASSQEGTGVQETQYF; cdr3_nt: TGCGCCAGCAGCCAAGAAGGAACAGGGGTACAAGAGACCCAGTACTTC
j_call: TRBJ1-1; clone_size: NA; d_call: TRBD1; v_call: TRBV5-1; cdr3_aa: CASSARGLPNTEAFF; cdr3_nt: TGCGCCAGCAGCGCTAGGGGGCTCCCGAACACTGAAGCTTTCTTT
j_call: TRBJ1-4; clone_size: NA; d_call: NA; v_call: TRBV19; cdr3_aa: CASNGGGLGNEKLFF; cdr3_nt: TGTGCCAGTAACGGAGGGGGGCTGGGTAATGAAAAACTGTTTTTT
j_call: TRBJ2-7; clone_size: NA; d_call: TRBD2; v_call: TRBV7-2; cdr3_aa: CASSSHGGGAYEQYF; cdr3_nt: TGTGCCAGCAGCTCCCACGGCGGGGGGGCTTACGAGCAGTACTTC
j_call: TRBJ1-6; clone_size: NA; d_call: TRBD1; v_call: TRBV19; cdr3_aa: CASRRDRINSPLHF; cdr3_nt: TGTGCCAGTAGGAGGGACAGAATTAATTCACCCCTCCACTTT
j_call: TRBJ1-4; clone_size: NA; d_call: NA; v_call: TRBV7-9; cdr3_aa: CASSLGSGAATNEKLFF; cdr3_nt: TGTGCCAGCAGCTTAGGGTCAGGAGCAGCAACTAATGAAAAACTGTTTTTT
j_call: TRBJ2-6; clone_size: NA; d_call: NA; v_call: TRBV7-2; cdr3_aa: CASSLLGAGLSGANVLTF; cdr3_nt: TGTGCCAGCAGCCTCCTCGGGGCGGGGCTCTCTGGGGCCAACGTCCTGACTTTC
j_call: TRBJ1-2; clone_size: NA; d_call: TRBD1; v_call: TRBV27; cdr3_aa: CASRSTGTNYGYTF; cdr3_nt: TGTGCCAGCAGGTCGACAGGGACCAACTATGGCTACACCTTC
j_call: TRBJ2-3; clone_size: NA; d_call: NA; v_call: TRBV5-1; cdr3_aa: CASSLGGHTDTQYF; cdr3_nt: TGCGCCAGCAGCTTGGGAGGCCACACAGATACGCAGTATTTT
j_call: TRBJ2-5; clone_size: many; d_call: NA; v_call: TRBV5-1; cdr3_aa: CASSPRTSEKTQYF; cdr3_nt: TGCGCCAGCAGCCCGCGGACTTCTGAGAAGACCCAGTACTTC
j_call: TRBJ2-7; clone_size: NA; d_call: NA; v_call: TRBV29-1; cdr3_aa: CSGGERNEQYF; cdr3_nt: TGCAGCGGGGGGGAACGGAACGAGCAGTACTTC
j_call: TRBJ2-2; clone_size: NA; d_call: NA; v_call: TRBV18; cdr3_aa: CASSGEGTGELFF; cdr3_nt: TGTGCCAGCTCTGGAGAGGGGACCGGGGAGCTGTTTTTT
j_call: TRBJ1-3; clone_size: once; d_call: NA; v_call: TRBV6-5; cdr3_aa: CASRAPGGGNTIYF; cdr3_nt: TGTGCCTCGAGGGCCCCCGGGGGTGGAAACACCATATATTTT
j_call: TRBJ2-5; clone_size: NA; d_call: TRBD1; v_call: TRBV4-1; cdr3_aa: CASSRGQGAEWETQYF; cdr3_nt: TGCGCCAGCAGCCGAGGACAGGGGGCTGAATGGGAGACCCAGTACTTC
j_call: TRBJ2-7; clone_size: NA; d_call: NA; v_call: TRBV18; cdr3_aa: CASSPAYEQYF; cdr3_nt: TGTGCCAGCTCCCCCGCTTACGAGCAGTACTTC
j_call: TRBJ2-2; clone_size: NA; d_call: NA; v_call: TRBV7-2; cdr3_aa: CASSLAGPPNTGELFF; cdr3_nt: TGTGCCAGCAGCTTGGCCGGGCCTCCGAACACCGGGGAGCTGTTTTTT